These 13 T cell receptor beta chains originate from one sample sequenced in a study of beta chain features in type 1 diabetes. General study points: TCRB CDR3s were moderately but significantly shorter in Type 1 diabetes patients in all four CD4+ subsets.

Expressed TCRB transcripts were sequenced, since all the RNA that had been isolated was reverse transcribed. This table comes from immunoSEQ multiplex PCR, and its TCRdb copy is limited to in-frame clones, with some not included. In the table there are about 150,000 clones, approximately 10% of which are singletons. These receptors are not linked to any known antigen. Source material: central memory CD4+ T cells from blood. The receptors stem from a man aged 30 to 39 with type 1 diabetes.

V is TRBV9 and J is TRBJ2-6, with D perhaps TRBD1 (5 bases). CDR1 is SGDLS and CDR2 is YYNGEE in the germline V gene. V lost 4 bases and J lost 1, with 18 bases in between. The CDR3 is made up of 18 amino acids. In nucleotides, the CDR3 is TGTGCCAGCAGCCCCGAAGTGCAGGGTTCGTCTGGGGCCAACGTCCTGACTTTC. Translating gives CASSPEVQGSSGANVLTF.

V usage is TRBV4-2 and J usage is TRBJ2-4; no reliable D call. CDR3 length: 20 amino acids. Looked up from germline, CDR1 is LGHNA and CDR2 is YNFKEQ. Trimming left V 1 base short and J 1 base short, with 23 bases between. The CDR3 bases are TGTGCCAGCAGCCAAGTGACGAACAGAAAGAACCCGATCGCCAAAAACATTCAGTACTTC. Residues: CASSQVTNRKNPIAKNIQYF.

V is TRBV10-3 and J is TRBJ1-3; a weak D match, TRBD1 (6 bases). The CDR3 has 14 amino acids. From germline, CDR1 is ENHRY and CDR2 SYGVKD. V was trimmed by 10 bases and J by 0 bases, leaving 13 bases between them. This chain's CDR3 is CASMDSSSGNTIYF. CDR3 sequence (DNA): TGTGCCAGCATGGACAGCTCCTCTGGAAACACCATATATTTT.

The table lists this clone with a few counts. The chain joins TRBV27 to TRBJ2-3, with 7 bases aligning to TRBD2. Trimming cost V 2 bases and J 2 bases; bases outside gene matches: 7. Germline CDR1 is MNHEY and CDR2 is SMNVEV (reference sequence). The CDR3 covers 16 residues. The CDR3 protein is CASSLRPAGFTDTQYF. Written as DNA, the CDR3 is TGTGCCAGCAGTTTAAGGCCAGCGGGGTTCACAGATACGCAGTATTTT.

V usage is TRBV5-1 and J usage is TRBJ2-5, with D possibly being TRBD2 (5 bases). Germline V gene sequence: CDR1 SGHRS, CDR2 YFSETQ. This CDR3 is 14 amino acids long. V lost 0 bases to trimming and J lost 4 bases, with 10 bases between them. CDR3 in amino acids: CASSLDSGAETQYF. DNA of the CDR3: TGCGCCAGCAGCTTGGACAGCGGCGCAGAGACCCAGTACTTC.

The chain links TRBV29-1 to TRBJ2-5; D possibly corresponds to TRBD2 (5 bases). This CDR3 spans 15 amino acids. Per germline, CDR1 SQVTM and CDR2 ANQGSEA. V lost 6 bases and J 0 bases, leaving 17 bases between the germline ends. CDR3 DNA: TGCAGCGTCGCGACGGGGTGGAGTTACCAAGAGACCCAGTACTTC. Protein: CSVATGWSYQETQYF.

Only a few counts were recorded for this clone. CDR3 bases: TGCGCCAGCAGCTTGCAGGGGGCCGACTATGGCTACACCTTC. Translated: CASSLQGADYGYTF. The chain combines TRBV5-1 with TRBJ1-2; TRBD1 agrees at 8 bases. This CDR3 comprises 14 residues. V lost 1 base and J lost 3; bases outside the gene matches: 2. The germline V gene encodes CDR1 SGHRS and CDR2 YFSETQ. Full variable domain (outside the CDR3, taken from reference TRBV5-1 and TRBJ1-2): KAGVTQTPRYLIKTRGQQVTLSCSPISGHRSVSWYQQTPGQGLQFLFEYFSETQRNKGNFPGRFSGRQFSNSRSEMNVSTLELGDSALYLCASSLQGADYGYTFGSGTRLTVV.

This clone was seen only a few times. The gene calls are TRBV7-2 and TRBJ2-5; D may be TRBD1 (5 bases). There are 17 residues in the CDR3. The V end lost 1 base, the J end lost 5 bases, and 20 bases lay between the germline ends. Per germline, CDR1 SGHTA and CDR2 FQGNSA. DNA for the CDR3: TGTGCCAGCAGCTTAGTGGGGCGGCTGATCGCAGGGGAGACCCAGTACTTC. Residues: CASSLVGRLIAGETQYF.

The chain recombines TRBV11-2 with TRBJ1-2; tentative D call: TRBD1 (5 bases). The CDR3 covers 12 residues. The ends were cut back, 10 bases at V and 8 bases at J, with 17 bases in the middle. Germline V gene sequence: CDR1 SGHAT, CDR2 FQNNGV. The CDR3 loop reads CANPQGWSGYTF. The CDR3 region has the DNA TGTGCCAACCCCCAGGGTTGGTCCGGCTACACCTTC.

This clone was detected a few times. The chain recombines TRBV6-1 with TRBJ1-5, with a tentative D call TRBD1 (6 bases). Deletions cut 0 bases from V and 2 bases from J, with 11 bases between. CDR3 length equals 16 residues. Germline CDR1 and CDR2: MNHNS and SASEGT. CDR3 residues: CASSEAGQNGNQPQHF. The CDR3 DNA sequence: TGTGCCAGCAGTGAAGCCGGACAGAACGGCAATCAGCCCCAGCATTTT.

This sequence joins TRBV5-1 and TRBJ2-2; 7 bases are shared with TRBD1. V lost 7 bases to trimming and J lost 0 bases; unmatched junction nucleotides: 6. The germline V gene encodes CDR1 SGHRS and CDR2 YFSETQ. The CDR3 spans 15 residues. The CDR3 reads CASQATGANTGELFF. The DNA of the CDR3 is TGCGCCAGCCAAGCTACAGGGGCGAACACCGGGGAGCTGTTTTTT.

This rearrangement joins TRBV10-3 to TRBJ1-1; a possible D gene is TRBD1 (6 bases). V gave up 10 bases and J gave up 3 bases, with 18 bases separating them. This CDR3 is 14 amino acids long. Germline-derived CDR1 and CDR2 are ENHRY and SYGVKD. The CDR3 DNA sequence: TGTGCCACTTCCCTTTTGGGGGCCGACACTGAAGCTTTCTTT. Protein sequence: CATSLLGADTEAFF.

The rearrangement joins TRBV5-1 to TRBJ2-5; D possibly corresponds to TRBD1 (5 bases). V dropped 0 bases and J dropped 3 bases, with 9 bases sitting between them. The CDR3 spans 14 residues. In germline, CDR1 is SGHRS, CDR2 YFSETQ. This CDR3 is CASSLGGGEETQYF. The CDR3 region has the DNA TGCGCCAGCAGCTTGGGGGGCGGAGAAGAGACCCAGTACTTC.